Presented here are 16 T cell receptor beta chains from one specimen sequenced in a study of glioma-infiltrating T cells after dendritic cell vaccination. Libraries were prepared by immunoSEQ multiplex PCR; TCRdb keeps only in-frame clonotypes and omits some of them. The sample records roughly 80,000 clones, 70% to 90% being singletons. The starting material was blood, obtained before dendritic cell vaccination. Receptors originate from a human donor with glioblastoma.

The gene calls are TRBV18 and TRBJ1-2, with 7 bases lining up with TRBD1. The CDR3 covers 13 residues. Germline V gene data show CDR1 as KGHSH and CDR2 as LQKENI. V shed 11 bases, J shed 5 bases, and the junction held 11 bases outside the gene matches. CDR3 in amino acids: CAARGQRDYGYTF. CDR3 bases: TGTGCCGCTAGGGGGCAAAGGGATTATGGCTACACCTTC.

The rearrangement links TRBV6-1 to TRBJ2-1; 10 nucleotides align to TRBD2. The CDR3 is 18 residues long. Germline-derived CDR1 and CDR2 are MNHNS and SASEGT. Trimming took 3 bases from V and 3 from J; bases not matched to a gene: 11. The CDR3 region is CASSEGKIAGGLYNEQFF. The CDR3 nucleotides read TGTGCCAGCAGTGAGGGGAAGATAGCGGGGGGCCTCTACAATGAGCAGTTCTTC.

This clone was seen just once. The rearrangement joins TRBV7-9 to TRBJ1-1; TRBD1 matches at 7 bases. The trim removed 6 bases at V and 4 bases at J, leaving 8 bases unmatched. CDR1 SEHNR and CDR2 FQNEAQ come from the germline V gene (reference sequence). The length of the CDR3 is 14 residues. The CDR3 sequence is CASSTQGLGTEAFF. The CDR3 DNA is TGTGCCAGCAGTACACAGGGGCTGGGCACTGAAGCTTTCTTT.

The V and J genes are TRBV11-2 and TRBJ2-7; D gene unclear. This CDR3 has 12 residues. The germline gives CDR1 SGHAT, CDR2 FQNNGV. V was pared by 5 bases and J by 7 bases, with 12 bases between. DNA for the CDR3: TGTGCCAGCAGCCTCCCCCTAGGTGAGCAGTACTTC. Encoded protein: CASSLPLGEQYF.

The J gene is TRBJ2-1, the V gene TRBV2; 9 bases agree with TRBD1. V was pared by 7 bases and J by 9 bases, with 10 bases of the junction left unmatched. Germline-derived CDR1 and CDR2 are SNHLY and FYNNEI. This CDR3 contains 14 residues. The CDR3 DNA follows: TGTGCCAGCAAAACCGGGACAGGGTCGAGTGAGCAGTTCTTC. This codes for CASKTGTGSSEQFF.

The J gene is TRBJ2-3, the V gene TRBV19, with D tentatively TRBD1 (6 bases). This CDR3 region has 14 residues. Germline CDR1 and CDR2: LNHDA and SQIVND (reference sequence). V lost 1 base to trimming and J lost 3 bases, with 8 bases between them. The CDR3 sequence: CASSIGQGTDTQYF. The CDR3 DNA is TGTGCCAGTAGTATAGGGCAGGGGACAGATACGCAGTATTTT.

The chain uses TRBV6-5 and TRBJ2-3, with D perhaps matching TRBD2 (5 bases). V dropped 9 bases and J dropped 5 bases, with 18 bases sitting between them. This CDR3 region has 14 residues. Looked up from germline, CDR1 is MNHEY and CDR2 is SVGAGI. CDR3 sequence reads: CASQLEPAGDTQYF. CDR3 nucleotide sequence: TGTGCCAGTCAGCTAGAACCCGCGGGAGATACGCAGTATTTT.

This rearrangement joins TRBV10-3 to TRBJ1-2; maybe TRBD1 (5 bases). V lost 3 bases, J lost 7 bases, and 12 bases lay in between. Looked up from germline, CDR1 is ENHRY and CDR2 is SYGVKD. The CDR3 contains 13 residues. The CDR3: CAISESGMGGYTF. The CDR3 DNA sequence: TGTGCCATCAGTGAATCAGGGATGGGTGGCTACACCTTC.

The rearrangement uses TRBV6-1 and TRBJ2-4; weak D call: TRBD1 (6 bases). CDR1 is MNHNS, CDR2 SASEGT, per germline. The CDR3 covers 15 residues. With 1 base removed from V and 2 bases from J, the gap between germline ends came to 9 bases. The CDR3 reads CASSEVWGPKNIQYF. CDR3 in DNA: TGTGCCAGCAGTGAAGTTTGGGGGCCCAAAAACATTCAGTACTTC.

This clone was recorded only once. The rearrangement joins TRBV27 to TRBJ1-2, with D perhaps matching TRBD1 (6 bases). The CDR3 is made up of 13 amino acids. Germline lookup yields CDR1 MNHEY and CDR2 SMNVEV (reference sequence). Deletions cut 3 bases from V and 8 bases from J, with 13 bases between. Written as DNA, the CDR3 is TGTGCCAGCAGTTTTTTAGGGGGTCTCGGCTACACCTTC. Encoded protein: CASSFLGGLGYTF.

The CDR3 spells CASSRGVEGLGPQHF. CDR3 DNA: TGTGCCAGCAGCCGTGGGGTAGAGGGCCTTGGGCCCCAGCATTTT. The chain uses TRBV4-2 and TRBJ1-5; D is unclear. V was clipped by 4 bases and J by 9 bases, with 19 bases between them. The germline V gene has CDR1 LGHNA and CDR2 YNFKEQ. This CDR3 contains 15 residues.

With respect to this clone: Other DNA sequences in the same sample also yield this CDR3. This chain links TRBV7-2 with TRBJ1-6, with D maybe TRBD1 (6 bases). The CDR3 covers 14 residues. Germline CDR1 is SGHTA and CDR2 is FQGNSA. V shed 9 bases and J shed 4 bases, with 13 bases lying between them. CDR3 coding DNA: TGTGCCAGTACCCCGGGACAATATAATTCACCCCTCCACTTT. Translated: CASTPGQYNSPLHF.

CDR3 bases: TGTGCCAGTAGTATTCGAGGGGGCGTCTACGAGCAGTACTTC. Translated, it gives CASSIRGGVYEQYF. The chain links TRBV19 to TRBJ2-7; 7 bases are a match to TRBD1. V lost 3 bases, J lost 3 bases, and 5 bases stayed unmatched. Germline V CDR1 and CDR2: LNHDA, SQIVND (reference sequence). This CDR3 has 14 amino acids.

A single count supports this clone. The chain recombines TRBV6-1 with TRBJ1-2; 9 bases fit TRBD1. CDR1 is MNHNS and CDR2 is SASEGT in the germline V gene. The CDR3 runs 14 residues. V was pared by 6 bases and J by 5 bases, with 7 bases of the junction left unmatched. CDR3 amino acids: CASRPGQGPYGYTF. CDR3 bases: TGTGCCAGCAGGCCGGGACAGGGCCCATATGGCTACACCTTC.

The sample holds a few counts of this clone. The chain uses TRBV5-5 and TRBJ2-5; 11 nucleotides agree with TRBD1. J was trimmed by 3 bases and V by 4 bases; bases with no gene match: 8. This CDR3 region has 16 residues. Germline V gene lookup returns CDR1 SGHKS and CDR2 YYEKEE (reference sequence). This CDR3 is CASSPGTGGVEETQYF. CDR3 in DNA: TGTGCCAGCAGCCCCGGGACAGGGGGGGTGGAAGAGACCCAGTACTTC.

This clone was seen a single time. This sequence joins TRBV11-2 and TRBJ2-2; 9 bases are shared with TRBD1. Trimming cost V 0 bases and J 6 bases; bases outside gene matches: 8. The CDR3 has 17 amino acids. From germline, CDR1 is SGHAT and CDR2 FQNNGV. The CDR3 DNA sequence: TGTGCCAGCAGCTTAGATCGGGACAGGGTATTGGCCGGGGAGCTGTTTTTT. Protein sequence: CASSLDRDRVLAGELFF.